This record looks at one TCR beta chain sequence and its context. Its antigen is undetermined. These data originate in a study of T cells expressing NK-cell markers. Study information: TCR beta repertoires came from sorted CD3+CD56+NKG2C+, CD3+CD56+NKG2C- and CD3+CD56-NKG2C+ T cells. Eight donors were sequenced, seven testing HCMV-seropositive and one testing seronegative.

No DNA is given; TCRdb re-called the 5' RACE reads and lists each CDR3 protein once. In all, the sample yields roughly 120,000 distinct CDR3 sequences. CDR1 is MGHDK, CDR2 SYGVNS, per germline. The CDR3 is 15 amino acids. Findings and limits, study-wide: The study found dominant NKG2C+ clonotypes at about 1.0-7.0% of CD8+ T cells in five or six donors.

The specimen was blood T cells: a sorted CD56 or NKG2C T cell subset, CD4+ or CD8+ T cells, or bulk PBMC T cells (not recorded which). The clonotype was recovered from a woman aged 18 to 75 in good health. The chain employs TRBV25-1 and TRBJ1-1; TCRdb selects TRBD1, and the lack of DNA leaves this call unchecked. The CDR3 loop reads CASSEWAGAKTEAFF.